This T cell receptor (beta chain) derives from a study of blood T cell repertoires in COVID-19. Clones were sequenced by immunoSEQ multiplex PCR, and TCRdb holds only the in-frame ones, with some missing. Of 130,000 or so clones listed, more than 75% are singletons. Per the germline V gene, CDR1 is SGHVS and CDR2 is FQNEAQ. Trimming removed 1 base from V and 2 bases from J, with 11 bases in between. The CDR3 length is 15 residues. The chain links TRBV7-8 to TRBJ1-1, with D tentatively TRBD1 (5 bases). The sample taken for sequencing was peripheral blood. The TCR sequence derives from a man in his fifties or sixties with active COVID-19. CDR3 in amino acids: CASSLEHRSNTEAFF. The CDR3 DNA follows: TGTGCCAGCAGCTTAGAACACAGGAGTAACACTGAAGCTTTCTTT.